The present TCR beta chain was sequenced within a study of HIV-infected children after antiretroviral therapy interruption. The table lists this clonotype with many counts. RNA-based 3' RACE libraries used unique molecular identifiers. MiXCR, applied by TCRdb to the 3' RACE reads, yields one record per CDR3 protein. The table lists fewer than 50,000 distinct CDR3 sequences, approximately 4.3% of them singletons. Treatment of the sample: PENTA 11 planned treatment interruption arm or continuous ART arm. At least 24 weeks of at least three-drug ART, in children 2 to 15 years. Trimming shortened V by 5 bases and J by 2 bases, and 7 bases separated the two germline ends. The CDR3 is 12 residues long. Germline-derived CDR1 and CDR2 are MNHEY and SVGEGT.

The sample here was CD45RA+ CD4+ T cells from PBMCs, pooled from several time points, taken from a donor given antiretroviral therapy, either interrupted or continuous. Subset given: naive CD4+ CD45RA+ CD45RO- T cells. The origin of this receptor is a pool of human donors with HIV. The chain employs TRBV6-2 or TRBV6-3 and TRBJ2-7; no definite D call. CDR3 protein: CASSQLAYEQYF. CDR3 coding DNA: TGTGCCAGCAGTCAGTTGGCCTACGAGCAGTACTTC.